This TCR beta chain was retrieved from a study of CD4+ T cells in melanoma. General study results and limits: A reported correlation linked neoantigen-specific CD4+ T cells to CD8+, macrophage and B cell function. Diverse differentiation states were reported for melanoma neoantigen-specific CD4+ T cells.

The germline gives CDR1 SGHTA, CDR2 FQGNSA. The CDR3 sequence is 14 residues long. V was clipped by 5 bases and J by 4 bases, with 14 bases between them. To note about this clone: Its target is unknown.

The table came from immunoSEQ multiplex PCR; TCRdb's copy has only in-frame clones and leaves some out. Of about 21,000 clones listed, approximately 80% are singletons. This TCR was sampled from a human donor with melanoma. The rearrangement joins TRBV7-2 to TRBJ1-1; D unresolved. The sequenced sample consisted of cells from a culture (not recorded whether cultured in vitro). The DNA of the CDR3 is TGTGCCAGCAGCCTCGCAGCAGTGGCCACTGAAGCTTTCTTT. Translating it yields CASSLAAVATEAFF.